This passage covers 23 T cell receptor beta chains from one sample sequenced in a study of blood T cells in healthy people across ages. It was with a sample-barcoded 5' primer and a J-beta primer mix that a second PCR of roughly 7 to 12 cycles was run. MiXCR, run by TCRdb on the 5' RACE reads, gives a single entry per CDR3 protein. The sample has roughly 1.9 million distinct CDR3 sequences; about 39% are singletons. Sequencing was done on a sample of blood. Source of these receptors: a human donor in good health.

This clonotype occurred a few times. V is TRBV29-1 and J is TRBJ1-2, with no clear D. This CDR3 has 12 residues. V shed 6 bases and J shed 0 bases, with 8 bases lying between them. CDR1 and CDR2 (germline): SQVTM, ANQGSEA. CDR3 in amino acids: CSVGHPNYGYTF. For the CDR3, the DNA is TGCAGCGTGGGCCATCCTAACTATGGCTACACCTTC.

This clonotype was counted many times. V and J are TRBV29-1 and TRBJ2-5, with D perhaps matching TRBD1 or TRBD2 (5 bases each). Germline V gene sequence: CDR1 SQVTM, CDR2 ANQGSEA. Trimming took 5 bases from V and 1 from J, leaving 8 bases between them. This CDR3 comprises 12 residues. This CDR3 reads CSVRGPQETQYF. The DNA for the CDR3 is TGCAGCGTTCGGGGCCCCCAAGAGACCCAGTACTTC.

The rearrangement joins TRBV9 to TRBJ2-3; 7 positions agree with TRBD2. Germline V gene lookup returns CDR1 SGDLS and CDR2 YYNGEE. The CDR3 is 16 residues long. Losses at the gene ends were 0 bases for V and 5 bases for J; bases not matched to a gene: 9. CDR3 sequence reads: CASSVVGGGIGDTQYF. CDR3 coding DNA: TGTGCCAGCAGCGTAGTCGGCGGGGGAATAGGAGATACGCAGTATTTT.

The chain links TRBV20-1 to TRBJ2-1; 13 nucleotides match TRBD2. Losses at the gene ends were 0 bases for V and 3 bases for J; bases not matched to a gene: 14. Germline values: CDR1 DFQATT, CDR2 SNEGSKA (reference sequence). CDR3 length: 20 amino acids. CDR3: CSARDLRRLAGGTSYNEQFF. Written as DNA, the CDR3 is TGCAGTGCTAGAGATTTAAGGAGACTAGCGGGGGGAACCAGCTACAATGAGCAGTTCTTC.

V is TRBV12-3 or TRBV12-4 and J is TRBJ2-2, with 9 bases fitting TRBD1. This CDR3 comprises 15 residues. V trimming: 4 bases; J trimming: 6 bases; junction bases outside the gene matches: 6. CDR3 amino acids: CASSSGTGISGELFF. The CDR3 bases are TGTGCCAGCAGTTCAGGGACAGGGATATCCGGGGAGCTGTTTTTT.

The chain couples TRBV7-2 to TRBJ2-7; 12 nucleotides line up with TRBD2. The last part of the DNA fits TRBJ2-5 better; the J call may be wrong. In germline, CDR1 is SGHTA, CDR2 FQGNSA. CDR3 length: 16 residues. The DNA of the CDR3 is TGTGCCAGCAGCTTAGGGTCTAGCGGGGGGGGCGAGACCCAGTACTTC. The encoded protein is CASSLGSSGGGETQYF.

This chain uses TRBV4-1 with TRBJ1-2; 7 bases map to TRBD1. Per the germline V gene, CDR1 is MGHRA and CDR2 is YSYEKL. CDR3 length equals 15 residues. V lost 4 bases and J lost 2; bases outside the gene matches: 7. This CDR3 reads CASSPTPGQNYGYTF. CDR3 coding DNA: TGCGCCAGCAGCCCAACTCCGGGACAGAACTATGGCTACACCTTC.

The chain has TRBV7-9 and TRBJ1-2; unclear D gene. Germline assignment: CDR1 SEHNR and CDR2 FQNEAQ (reference sequence). The CDR3 length is 14 residues. V lost 1 base and J lost 8, with 14 bases in between. CDR3 nucleotides: TGTGCCAGCAGCTTAGAAGACGGCCGGCGGGGCTACACCTTC. This encodes CASSLEDGRRGYTF.

CDR3 sequence reads: CASSKGQGGPGANVLTF. The CDR3 bases are TGTGCCAGCAGCAAAGGACAGGGTGGACCTGGGGCCAACGTCCTGACTTTC. The V gene is TRBV6-1, the J gene TRBJ2-6, with 8 positions matching TRBD1. The CDR3 extends over 17 amino acids. The ends lost 6 bases at V and 2 bases at J; junction bases unmatched: 9. Germline V gene lookup returns CDR1 MNHNS and CDR2 SASEGT.

This clonotype was observed at least ten times. The rearrangement joins TRBV29-1 to TRBJ2-4, with D tentatively TRBD1 (6 bases). Germline V gene lookup returns CDR1 SQVTM and CDR2 ANQGSEA. There are 14 residues in the CDR3. Between the trimmed V and J ends, which lost 0 bases and 2 bases, there was a span of 8 bases. In DNA, the CDR3 is TGCAGCGTTGAAGACCAGGGGTCCAAAAACATTCAGTACTTC. It encodes CSVEDQGSKNIQYF. Based on the CDR3 plus reference TRBV29-1 and TRBJ2-4, the full variable domain is SAVISQKPSRDICQRGTSLTIQCQVDSQVTMMFWYRQQPGQSLTLIATANQGSEATYESGFVIDKFPISRPNLTFSTLTVSNMSPEDSSIYLCSVEDQGSKNIQYFGAGTRLSVL.

This clonotype has a single count. This chain connects TRBV12-3 or TRBV12-4 to TRBJ2-1; 9 bases align to TRBD1. The CDR3 loop spans 12 amino acids. V dropped 10 bases and J dropped 9; count of bases not matched to a gene: 7. CDR3 amino acids: CATWTGEGEQFF. CDR3 DNA sequence: TGTGCCACCTGGACAGGGGAGGGTGAGCAGTTCTTC.

The sample holds a few counts of this clonotype. The genes are TRBV5-1 and TRBJ2-7, with 8 positions matching TRBD1. The CDR3 contains 15 residues. With V trimmed by 0 bases and J by 5 bases, 7 bases remained unmatched. CDR1 is SGHRS, CDR2 YFSETQ, per germline. CDR3 amino acids: CASSLGQGREHEQYF. For the CDR3, the DNA is TGCGCCAGCAGCTTGGGACAGGGGAGAGAGCACGAGCAGTACTTC.

A few counts support this clonotype. The V and J genes are TRBV13 and TRBJ1-2; maybe TRBD1 (6 bases). Looked up from germline, CDR1 is PRHDT and CDR2 is FYEKMQ (reference sequence). CDR3 length: 13 residues. The ends were cut back, 3 bases at V and 6 bases at J, with 11 bases in the middle. The CDR3 DNA reads TGTGCCAGCAGCTTTAGGGGGTCCGATGGCTACACCTTC. It specifies CASSFRGSDGYTF.

This clonotype showed up just a few times. The chain is built from TRBV20-1 and TRBJ2-5; 8 bases line up with TRBD2. CDR1 is DFQATT and CDR2 is SNEGSKA in the germline V gene (reference sequence). V shed 6 bases and J 2 bases; nucleotides not matched to a gene: 8. This CDR3 is built from 14 residues. The CDR3 loop is CSAGGASGQETQYF. DNA for the CDR3: TGCAGTGCCGGGGGGGCTAGCGGGCAAGAGACCCAGTACTTC.

This clonotype was counted only a few times. The chain uses TRBV5-1 and TRBJ1-1; tentative D call: TRBD1 (5 bases). V was trimmed by 4 bases and J by 0 bases, leaving 16 bases between them. The V gene's germline CDR1 is SGHRS and CDR2 YFSETQ. The CDR3 loop spans 16 amino acids. Here the CDR3 reads CASSHRDVSMNTEAFF. CDR3 coding DNA: TGCGCCAGCAGCCACCGGGACGTAAGCATGAACACTGAAGCTTTCTTT.

The chain employs TRBV10-3 and TRBJ1-2, with D perhaps matching TRBD1 (5 bases). This CDR3 has 13 residues. The V end lost 8 bases, the J end lost 4 bases, and 14 bases lay between the germline ends. Germline V gene lookup returns CDR1 ENHRY and CDR2 SYGVKD. CDR3 region: CAILDRRVYGYTF. The CDR3 DNA follows: TGTGCCATCTTAGACCGCAGGGTCTATGGCTACACCTTC.

The chain recombines TRBV12-3 or TRBV12-4 with TRBJ2-1, with D perhaps matching TRBD1 (7 bases). The CDR3 contains 14 residues. V lost 7 bases to trimming and J lost 6 bases, with 16 bases between them. The CDR3 loop is CASKRQGGSNEQFF. CDR3 DNA: TGTGCCAGCAAACGACAGGGAGGTAGCAATGAGCAGTTCTTC.

This clonotype was counted only a few times. The chain links TRBV20-1 to TRBJ2-5; 9 bases fit TRBD1. Germline V gene data show CDR1 as DFQATT and CDR2 as SNEGSKA (reference sequence). The CDR3 runs 13 residues. Germline trimming cut 6 bases from V and 5 bases from J; bases unmatched to any gene: 7. The CDR3 nucleotides read TGCAGTGCGACCACAGGGGGCGCGGAGACCCAGTACTTC. Translating gives CSATTGGAETQYF.

This chain connects TRBV19 to TRBJ1-2, with 7 bases lining up with TRBD1. Germline lookup yields CDR1 LNHDA and CDR2 SQIVND (reference sequence). V was clipped by 5 bases and J by 3 bases; unmatched bases: 9. The CDR3 loop spans 15 amino acids. CDR3 residues: CASSPSTGTYYGYTF. CDR3 bases: TGTGCCAGTAGTCCCTCGACAGGGACTTACTATGGCTACACCTTC.

The gene calls are TRBV12-5 and TRBJ2-1; 14 bases agree with TRBD2. CDR3 length: 16 residues. The germline V gene has CDR1 LGHNT and CDR2 FRNRAP. The ends lost 1 base at V and 8 bases at J; junction bases unmatched: 4. The CDR3, as DNA: TGTGCTAGTGGTTTGGGGGGACTAGCGGGGGCCTATGAGCAGTTCTTC. This sequence encodes CASGLGGLAGAYEQFF. Looking up the rest from reference TRBV12-5 and TRBJ2-1 gives the full variable domain: DARVTQTPRHKVTEMGQEVTMRCQPILGHNTVFWYRQTMMQGLELLAYFRNRAPLDDSGMPKDRFSAEMPDATLATLKIQPSEPRDSAVYFCASGLGGLAGAYEQFFGPGTRLTVL.

This chain connects TRBV4-3 to TRBJ2-1; tentative D call: TRBD2 (6 bases). This CDR3 contains 16 residues. V shed 0 bases and J shed 13 bases, with 22 bases lying between them. From germline, CDR1 is LGHNA and CDR2 YSLEER. The CDR3: CASSQERAGSEETQFF. Here the CDR3 DNA reads TGCGCCAGCAGCCAAGAAAGGGCGGGGTCGGAAGAGACCCAGTTCTTC.

The J gene is TRBJ2-1, the V gene TRBV12-3 or TRBV12-4; D not resolved. Between the trimmed V and J ends, which lost 4 bases and 2 bases, there was a span of 9 bases. The CDR3 spans 14 residues. CDR3: CASSSPTAYNEQFF. The CDR3 DNA follows: TGTGCCAGCAGTTCGCCGACGGCCTACAATGAGCAGTTCTTC.

This clonotype showed up just a few times. The J gene is TRBJ2-7, the V gene TRBV27; 10 bases fit TRBD2. The junction had 13 bases not matched to a gene; V was cut back by 5 bases and J by 3 bases. Germline lookup yields CDR1 MNHEY and CDR2 SMNVEV (reference sequence). This CDR3 has 17 residues. CDR3 amino acids: CASSPTRLAGDFYEQYF. CDR3 DNA: TGTGCCAGCAGTCCCACCCGACTAGCGGGCGATTTCTACGAGCAGTACTTC.